This T cell receptor (beta chain) was observed in a study of blood T cells in healthy people across ages. This clonotype was counted a few times. Its antigen is unknown. Every sample had a minimum of 6 million PBMCs isolated. The V gene's germline CDR1 is MNHEY and CDR2 SVGEGT. Trimming removed 5 bases at V and 8 bases at J, with 7 bases between. The CDR3 is made up of 11 amino acids. A J-beta primer mix and a sample-barcoded 5' primer were used in a second PCR of roughly 7 to 12 cycles. Each CDR3 protein gets one entry after TCRdb re-called the 5' RACE reads with MiXCR. The table shows some 760,000 distinct CDR3 sequences, with about 25% occurring only once. Study-wide findings and caveats: With unsorted PBMCs, a conclusive comparison of naive versus antigen-experienced cells was not possible.

These data also featured in a second study, about T cells of mothers and their children. That source adds: Donation was provided by three healthy Caucasian mothers along with their six children.

The TCR sequence derives from a boy younger than 18 in good health. V is TRBV6-2 or TRBV6-3 and J is TRBJ1-5; no reliable D call. The sequencing sample was made of blood. The CDR3 coding sequence is TGTGCCAGCAGTGCCGGTGAGCCCCAGCATTTT. Protein product: CASSAGEPQHF.